A single sample gave rise to the 14 T cell receptor beta chains below, sequenced in a study of cytomegalovirus exposure and HLA in healthy donors. The PCR made use of 60 Vbeta and 13 Jbeta primers. This table comes from immunoSEQ multiplex PCR, and its TCRdb copy is limited to in-frame clones, with some not included. The sample lists roughly 200,000 clones; roughly 74% were seen once. Sequencing was performed on PBMCs. The receptors come from a woman in her thirties in good health and CMV-seronegative.

V is TRBV30 and J is TRBJ2-1, with TRBD2 identical over 14 bases. Germline V gene sequence: CDR1 GTSNPN, CDR2 SVGIG (reference sequence). J lost 1 base, V lost 1 base, and 6 bases had no gene match. CDR3 length equals 18 residues. CDR3 in DNA: TGTGCCTGGAGTGAACTCGGACTAGCGGGAGGATCCTACAATGAGCAGTTCTTC. It yields the protein CAWSELGLAGGSYNEQFF.

In its sample, this clone was seen a few times. The V and J genes are TRBV29-1 and TRBJ2-7; 9 bases are shared with TRBD1. The CDR3 consists of 13 residues. Losses at the gene ends were 3 bases for V and 6 bases for J; bases not matched to a gene: 6. From germline, CDR1 is SQVTM and CDR2 ANQGSEA. CDR3 nucleotide sequence: TGCAGCGTTGACGGGACAGGGATCGGCGAGCAGTACTTC. This encodes CSVDGTGIGEQYF.

The chain joins TRBV27 to TRBJ2-7, with D hard to call. V gave up 5 bases and J gave up 1 base, with 3 bases separating them. CDR3 size: 11 residues. Germline loops: CDR1 MNHEY, CDR2 SMNVEV (reference sequence). CDR3 sequence reads: CASSPSYEQYF. In nucleotides, the CDR3 is TGTGCCAGCAGTCCTTCCTACGAGCAGTACTTC.

The chain combines TRBV18 with TRBJ2-3; D perhaps matches TRBD2 (5 bases). This CDR3 region has 15 residues. V lost 3 bases and J 1 base, leaving 11 bases between the germline ends. In germline, CDR1 is KGHSH, CDR2 LQKENI. CDR3 sequence reads: CASSPASGGTDTQYF. The DNA of the CDR3 is TGTGCCAGCTCACCTGCATCCGGGGGCACAGATACGCAGTATTTT.

The J gene is TRBJ2-5, the V gene TRBV4-1, with 13 bases identical to TRBD2. Germline CDR1 is MGHRA and CDR2 is YSYEKL. The V and J ends lost 6 bases and 5 bases, in that order; junction bases with no gene match: 9. The CDR3 spans 16 residues. CDR3 coding DNA: TGCGCCAGCAGTCGACTAGCGGGGGGCCGGGGTGAGACCCAGTACTTC. Amino acids: CASSRLAGGRGETQYF.

V gene TRBV4-1 combines with J gene TRBJ1-2; TRBD1 matches 7 bases. After removal of 5 bases from V and 1 base from J, the junction contained 10 bases not matched to a gene. Germline V gene lookup returns CDR1 MGHRA and CDR2 YSYEKL. The CDR3 contains 16 residues. CDR3 bases: TGCGCCAGCAGCGGACGACAGGGAATTGATAACTATGGCTACACCTTC. Translating gives CASSGRQGIDNYGYTF.

This clone was recorded only once. The V gene is TRBV7-9, the J gene TRBJ1-1; 9 nucleotides match TRBD1. CDR1 and CDR2 (germline): SEHNR, FQNEAQ (reference sequence). This CDR3 is built from 14 residues. J gave up 8 bases and V 5 bases, and 9 bases lay outside the gene matches. CDR3 sequence: CASSPGQGLLEAFF. CDR3 DNA: TGTGCCAGCAGCCCAGGACAGGGGCTTCTGGAAGCTTTCTTT. The full variable domain, with the rest looked up from reference TRBV7-9 and TRBJ1-1, is DTGVSQNPRHKITKRGQNVTFRCDPISEHNRLYWYRQTLGQGPEFLTYFQNEAQLEKSRLLSDRFSAERPKGSFSTLEIQRTEQGDSAMYLCASSPGQGLLEAFFGQGTRLTVV.

The CDR3 sequence: CAWSTSGGPPNEQFF. The CDR3 bases are TGTGCCTGGAGTACTTCGGGAGGGCCCCCCAATGAGCAGTTCTTC. The genes are TRBV30 and TRBJ2-1; 8 positions match TRBD2. Germline V gives CDR1 GTSNPN, CDR2 SVGIG (reference sequence). After removal of 2 bases from V and 6 bases from J, the junction contained 9 bases not matched to a gene. The CDR3 runs to 15 residues. Full variable domain (rest looked up from reference TRBV30 and TRBJ2-1): SQTIHQWPATLVQPVGSPLSLECTVEGTSNPNLYWYRQAAGRGLQLLFYSVGIGQISSEVPQNLSASRPQDRQFILSSKKLLLSDSGFYLCAWSTSGGPPNEQFFGPGTRLTVL.

Only one count was recorded for this clone. The genes are TRBV7-9 and TRBJ2-3, with D perhaps matching TRBD1 (5 bases). Trimming pared 1 base from V and 2 bases from J, leaving 10 bases between. The CDR3 has 15 residues. Germline V gene lookup returns CDR1 SEHNR and CDR2 FQNEAQ (reference sequence). CDR3 residues: CASSLVGAVTDTQYF. The CDR3 DNA sequence: TGTGCCAGCAGCTTAGTAGGGGCAGTCACAGATACGCAGTATTTT.

This chain uses TRBV7-8 with TRBJ1-2; possible D gene TRBD1, 5 bases. This CDR3 is built from 16 residues. Trimming pared 5 bases from V and 4 bases from J, leaving 20 bases between. Germline-derived CDR1 and CDR2 are SGHVS and FQNEAQ. The chain's CDR3 is CASSLSGGARGYGYTF. The DNA for the CDR3 is TGTGCCAGCAGCCTAAGTGGCGGGGCGCGGGGCTATGGCTACACCTTC.

The chain carries TRBV5-1 and TRBJ2-3, with 8 positions matching TRBD1. Losses at the gene ends were 4 bases for V and 0 bases for J; bases not matched to a gene: 10. The CDR3 loop spans 17 amino acids. Germline V lookup: CDR1 SGHRS, CDR2 YFSETQ. CDR3 protein: CASSVRQDRVSTDTQYF. The CDR3 DNA sequence: TGCGCCAGCAGCGTGCGTCAGGACAGGGTTAGCACAGATACGCAGTATTTT. The full variable domain, completed using reference TRBV5-1 and TRBJ2-3, is KAGVTQTPRYLIKTRGQQVTLSCSPISGHRSVSWYQQTPGQGLQFLFEYFSETQRNKGNFPGRFSGRQFSNSRSEMNVSTLELGDSALYLCASSVRQDRVSTDTQYFGPGTRLTVL.

This CDR3 is CASSPGNQETQYF. The CDR3 DNA reads TGTGCCAGCAGTCCCGGGAACCAAGAGACCCAGTACTTC. This chain connects TRBV27 to TRBJ2-5; perhaps TRBD2 as D (5 bases). Germline CDR1 reads MNHEY; CDR2 reads SMNVEV (reference sequence). V was cut by 5 bases and J by 0 bases, with 7 bases left in between. The CDR3 runs to 13 residues.

This clone was detected only a few times. This chain joins TRBV6-1 and TRBJ2-7; D is possibly TRBD1 (5 bases). The CDR3 spans 14 residues. Trimming cost V 6 bases and J 5 bases, with 17 bases left between them. In germline, CDR1 is MNHNS, CDR2 SASEGT. In DNA form, the CDR3 reads TGTGCCAGCAGCGCCGACAGTCATAAAGACGAGCAGTACTTC. The encoded protein is CASSADSHKDEQYF.

This rearrangement joins TRBV4-1 to TRBJ2-5; 7 bases are shared with TRBD2. The CDR3 is 16 residues long. V shed 1 base and J 3 bases; nucleotides not matched to a gene: 8. Germline V CDR1 and CDR2: MGHRA, YSYEKL. The CDR3 DNA reads as TGCGCCAGCAGCCAAGTCGGGCCGGGGGGAGAAGAGACCCAGTACTTC. Its translation: CASSQVGPGGEETQYF.